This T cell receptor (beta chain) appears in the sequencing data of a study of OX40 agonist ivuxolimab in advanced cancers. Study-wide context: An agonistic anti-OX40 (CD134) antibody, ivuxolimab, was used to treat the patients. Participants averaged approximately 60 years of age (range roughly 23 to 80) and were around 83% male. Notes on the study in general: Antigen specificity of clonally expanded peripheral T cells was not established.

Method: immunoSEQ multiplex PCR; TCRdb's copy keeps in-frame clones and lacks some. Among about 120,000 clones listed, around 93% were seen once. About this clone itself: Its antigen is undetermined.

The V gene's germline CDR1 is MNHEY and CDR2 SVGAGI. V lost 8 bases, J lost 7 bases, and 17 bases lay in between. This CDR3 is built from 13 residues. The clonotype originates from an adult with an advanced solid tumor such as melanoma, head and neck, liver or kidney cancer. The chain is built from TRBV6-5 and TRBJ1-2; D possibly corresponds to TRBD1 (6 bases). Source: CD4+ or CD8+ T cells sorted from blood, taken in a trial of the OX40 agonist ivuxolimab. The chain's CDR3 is CASLGGAYSGYTF. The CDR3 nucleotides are TGTGCCAGCCTGGGGGGCGCTTACTCTGGCTACACCTTC.